A single sample gave rise to the 18 T cell receptor beta chains below, sequenced in a study of blood T cell repertoires in COVID-19. Some clones are missing from TCRdb's copy, which holds only in-frame ones; the method was immunoSEQ multiplex PCR. This repertoire shows roughly 130,000 clones, around 76% found once; its top ten account for roughly 14%. Sequencing input: peripheral blood. These receptor sequences come from a man aged 80 or over with acute or convalescent COVID-19.

The chain uses TRBV10-3 and TRBJ2-5; possible D gene TRBD2, 6 bases. The CDR3 has 12 amino acids. V dropped 6 bases and J dropped 3 bases, with 8 bases sitting between them. CDR1 ENHRY and CDR2 SYGVKD come from the germline V gene. CDR3 sequence reads: CAISSGEETQYF. CDR3 bases: TGTGCCATCAGCTCGGGGGAAGAGACCCAGTACTTC.

This sequence joins TRBV18 and TRBJ2-2; 8 nucleotides line up with TRBD1. V lost 5 bases and J lost 10; bases outside the gene matches: 3. Germline loops: CDR1 KGHSH, CDR2 LQKENI. The CDR3 totals 12 residues. The CDR3 DNA is TGTGCCAGCTCATCGGACAGGGAGGAGCTGTTTTTT. It is translated as CASSSDREELFF.

J is TRBJ1-1 and V is TRBV7-8, with D uncertain. V was cut by 8 bases and J by 2 bases, with 9 bases left in between. Germline CDR1 and CDR2: SGHVS and FQNEAQ. The CDR3 covers 12 residues. The CDR3 sequence is CASGPFNTEAFF. The CDR3, as DNA: TGTGCCAGCGGCCCCTTCAACACTGAAGCTTTCTTT.

The V gene is TRBV2, the J gene TRBJ1-1; no firm D call. Germline V gene data show CDR1 as SNHLY and CDR2 as FYNNEI. Trimming took off 3 bases at V and 11 bases at J, with 16 bases between the two ends. CDR3 length: 13 residues. This CDR3 reads CASSDSGVIEAFF. The CDR3 region has the DNA TGTGCCAGCAGTGATTCCGGGGTGATAGAGGCTTTCTTT.

The chain joins TRBV6-5 to TRBJ1-2; D gene unclear. Trimming removed 4 bases from V and 0 bases from J, with 9 bases in between. Germline V lookup: CDR1 MNHEY, CDR2 SVGAGI. The CDR3 runs 14 residues. The CDR3: CASSFSSANYGYTF. The DNA of the CDR3 is TGTGCCAGCAGTTTCTCTTCAGCTAACTATGGCTACACCTTC.

There are a few counts of this clone. The chain combines TRBV19 with TRBJ2-7; D unclear. The CDR3 consists of 12 residues. CDR1 is LNHDA and CDR2 is SQIVND in the germline V gene (reference sequence). V lost 3 bases and J lost 3, with 6 bases in between. The CDR3 sequence: CASSMSDYEQYF. The CDR3 DNA sequence: TGTGCCAGTAGTATGTCAGACTACGAGCAGTACTTC.

For the CDR3, the DNA is TGTGCCAGCAGTCGGGGGTGGGGTGAAAAACTGTTTTTT. Its protein is CASSRGWGEKLFF. V gene TRBV28 combines with J gene TRBJ1-4; weak D call: TRBD1 (5 bases). The CDR3 loop spans 13 amino acids. The germline gives CDR1 MDHEN, CDR2 SYDVKM. Trimming pared 5 bases from V and 7 bases from J, leaving 11 bases between.

The chain has TRBV19 and TRBJ2-3; TRBD2 aligns across 7 bases. V shed 5 bases and J 0 bases; nucleotides not matched to a gene: 8. Germline V CDR1 and CDR2: LNHDA, SQIVND (reference sequence). The length of the CDR3 is 16 residues. CDR3 sequence: CASSPWSGGSTDTQYF. In nucleotides, the CDR3 is TGTGCCAGTAGTCCATGGTCGGGGGGAAGCACAGATACGCAGTATTTT.

This clone was picked up many times. The chain links TRBV4-3 to TRBJ1-1; D is ambiguous. Germline V gives CDR1 LGHNA, CDR2 YSLEER. This CDR3 region has 14 residues. Trimming took off 2 bases at V and 1 base at J, with 8 bases between the two ends. CDR3 sequence: CASSQQRGNTEAFF. The DNA for the CDR3 is TGCGCCAGCAGCCAACAACGGGGGAACACTGAAGCTTTCTTT.

This clone was recorded once. The rearrangement joins TRBV7-2 to TRBJ2-7, with 8 bases that match TRBD2. This CDR3 region has 15 residues. V shed 1 base and J 0 bases; nucleotides not matched to a gene: 2. Germline lookup yields CDR1 SGHTA and CDR2 FQGNSA. The CDR3 bases are TGTGCCAGCAGCTTAGTAGCGGGGAACTCCTACGAGCAGTACTTC. This codes for CASSLVAGNSYEQYF. Based on the CDR3 plus reference TRBV7-2 and TRBJ2-7, the full variable domain is GAGVSQSPSNKVTEKGKDVELRCDPISGHTALYWYRQSLGQGLEFLIYFQGNSAPDKSGLPSDRFSAERTGGSVSTLTIQRTQQEDSAVYLCASSLVAGNSYEQYFGPGTRLTVT.

V gene TRBV5-1 combines with J gene TRBJ2-6, with a possible D match to TRBD2 (6 bases). The V gene's germline CDR1 is SGHRS and CDR2 YFSETQ. Trimming removed 4 bases from V and 0 bases from J, with 14 bases in between. This CDR3 spans 17 amino acids. The CDR3 sequence: CASSRGTPYSGANVLTF. The CDR3, as DNA: TGCGCCAGCAGCCGCGGGACCCCCTACTCTGGGGCCAACGTCCTGACTTTC. The full variable domain, completed using reference TRBV5-1 and TRBJ2-6, is KAGVTQTPRYLIKTRGQQVTLSCSPISGHRSVSWYQQTPGQGLQFLFEYFSETQRNKGNFPGRFSGRQFSNSRSEMNVSTLELGDSALYLCASSRGTPYSGANVLTFGAGSRLTVL.

The rearrangement joins TRBV5-4 to TRBJ2-1, with 8 bases that match TRBD2. V lost 4 bases and J lost 8; bases outside the gene matches: 8. This CDR3 comprises 14 residues. CDR1 is SGHNT, CDR2 YYREEE, per germline (reference sequence). CDR3 protein: CASSTGTRRDEQFF. In DNA, the CDR3 is TGTGCCAGCAGCACCGGGACTAGGCGCGATGAGCAGTTCTTC.

V usage is TRBV7-2 and J usage is TRBJ1-5; 7 bases fit TRBD1. Looked up from germline, CDR1 is SGHTA and CDR2 is FQGNSA. After removal of 3 bases from V and 4 bases from J, the junction contained 6 bases not matched to a gene. The CDR3 covers 15 residues. CDR3 protein: CASSLGTVPNQPQHF. CDR3 sequence (DNA): TGTGCCAGCAGCTTGGGGACAGTACCTAATCAGCCCCAGCATTTT.

V and J are TRBV15 and TRBJ1-2; TRBD1 matches at 7 bases. The CDR3 runs 16 residues. Germline V gene lookup returns CDR1 LNHNV and CDR2 YYDKDF (reference sequence). The ends lost 1 base at V and 5 bases at J; junction bases unmatched: 10. The CDR3 protein is CATSRGTSRGQYGYTF. CDR3 DNA: TGTGCCACCAGCAGAGGGACCTCTAGGGGGCAATATGGCTACACCTTC.

A note on this clone: The sample contains more than one DNA sequence encoding this CDR3. The gene calls are TRBV18 and TRBJ1-3; 7 nucleotides agree with TRBD1. Germline lookup yields CDR1 KGHSH and CDR2 LQKENI. The trim removed 1 base at V and 4 bases at J, leaving 4 bases unmatched. The CDR3 runs to 15 residues. CDR3 sequence (DNA): TGTGCCAGCTCACCACAGGGGGCACCGGGAAACACCATATATTTT. Translation: CASSPQGAPGNTIYF.

The chain has TRBV5-1 and TRBJ2-7; 12 nucleotides match TRBD2. This CDR3 contains 14 residues. Germline CDR1 SGHRS, CDR2 YFSETQ. V dropped 8 bases and J dropped 0; count of bases not matched to a gene: 3. The CDR3 is CASRTSGDSYEQYF. The CDR3 bases are TGCGCCAGTAGGACTAGCGGGGACTCCTACGAGCAGTACTTC.

The chain combines TRBV24-1 with TRBJ2-1; TRBD1 aligns across 7 bases. V gave up 4 bases and J gave up 9 bases; unmatched junction bases: 8. The CDR3 is 14 amino acids. The V gene's germline CDR1 is KGHDR and CDR2 SFDVKD. Here the CDR3 reads CATSELTGALEQFF. As DNA, the CDR3 is TGTGCCACCAGTGAGCTTACAGGGGCGCTTGAGCAGTTCTTC.

To note about this clone: No DNA is shown, since the ends of the CDR3 on it are uncertain; the CDR3 is the one TCRdb lists. V is TRBV11-2 and J is TRBJ1-2. CDR1 is SGHAT, CDR2 FQNNGV, per germline. Ends included, the CDR3 has 12 residues. CDR3 amino acids: CASSLDFGGGTF.